This TCR beta chain was captured by sequencing in a study of cytomegalovirus exposure and HLA in healthy donors. Overall study: A preliminary data release comprised around 85 million unique TCRs obtained from HLA-typed donors.

As concerns this clone: Its matching antigen is unknown.

Nominally healthy donors provided the samples, though records likely missed some immune exposures. Findings of the study overall: A few of the chains that were CMV-associated were confirmed in vitro to be specific for CMV antigens. About 87% or about 30% of the time was how often most TCR beta V segments were productive, according to an earlier analysis.

A multiplex PCR was run with 60 Vbeta primers and 13 Jbeta primers. Clones were sequenced by immunoSEQ multiplex PCR, and TCRdb holds only the in-frame ones, with some missing. This sample carries some 150,000 clones, roughly three fifths of them seen once, and the ten largest clones take about 2.6%. The CDR3 has 15 residues. Germline V gene data show CDR1 as MDHEN and CDR2 as SYDVKM. Trimming removed 6 bases from V and 6 bases from J; junction bases left unmatched: 8. The TCR comes from a woman in her thirties or forties in good health and CMV-seronegative. The chain is built from TRBV28 and TRBJ1-6; 7 bases align to TRBD1. Sequencing was done on a sample of PBMCs. DNA for the CDR3: TGTGCCAGCAGCAAGGGGGCGACGGGTAATTCACCCCTCCACTTT. It translates to CASSKGATGNSPLHF.